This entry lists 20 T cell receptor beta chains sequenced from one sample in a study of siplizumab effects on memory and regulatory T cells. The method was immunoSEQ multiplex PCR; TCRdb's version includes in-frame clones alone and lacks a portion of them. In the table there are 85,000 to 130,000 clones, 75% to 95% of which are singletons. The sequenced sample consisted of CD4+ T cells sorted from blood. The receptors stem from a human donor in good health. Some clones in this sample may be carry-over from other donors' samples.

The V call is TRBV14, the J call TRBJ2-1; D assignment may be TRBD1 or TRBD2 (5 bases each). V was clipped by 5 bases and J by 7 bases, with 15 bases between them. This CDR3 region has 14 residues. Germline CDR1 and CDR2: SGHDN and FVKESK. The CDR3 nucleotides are TGTGCCAGCAGCACCCCGGGACGAGGAAATGAGCAGTTCTTC. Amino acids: CASSTPGRGNEQFF.

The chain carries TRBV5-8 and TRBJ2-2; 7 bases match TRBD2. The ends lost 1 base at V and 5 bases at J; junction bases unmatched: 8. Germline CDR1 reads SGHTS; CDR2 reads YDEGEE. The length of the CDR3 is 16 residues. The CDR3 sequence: CASSLRNGRQTGELFF. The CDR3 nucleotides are TGTGCCAGCAGCTTGAGGAACGGGAGGCAAACCGGGGAGCTGTTTTTT.

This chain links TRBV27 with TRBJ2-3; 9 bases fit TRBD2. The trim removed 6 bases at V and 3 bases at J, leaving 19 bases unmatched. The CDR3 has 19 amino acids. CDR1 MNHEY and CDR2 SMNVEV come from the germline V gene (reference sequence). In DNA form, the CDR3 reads TGTGCCAGCAGAGACCGAGGGGTTAGCGGGAGTGGTGGTACAGATACGCAGTATTTT. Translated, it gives CASRDRGVSGSGGTDTQYF.

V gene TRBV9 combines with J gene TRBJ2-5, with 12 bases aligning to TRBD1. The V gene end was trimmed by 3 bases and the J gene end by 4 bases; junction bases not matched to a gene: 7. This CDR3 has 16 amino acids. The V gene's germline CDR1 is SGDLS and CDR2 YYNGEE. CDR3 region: CASSATGQGAGETQYF. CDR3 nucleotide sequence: TGTGCCAGCAGCGCGACGGGACAGGGGGCGGGAGAGACCCAGTACTTC. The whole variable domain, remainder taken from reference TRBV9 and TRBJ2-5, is DSGVTQTPKHLITATGQRVTLRCSPRSGDLSVYWYQQSLDQGLQFLIQYYNGEERAKGNILERFSAQQFPDLHSELNLSSLELGDSALYFCASSATGQGAGETQYFGPGTRLLVL.

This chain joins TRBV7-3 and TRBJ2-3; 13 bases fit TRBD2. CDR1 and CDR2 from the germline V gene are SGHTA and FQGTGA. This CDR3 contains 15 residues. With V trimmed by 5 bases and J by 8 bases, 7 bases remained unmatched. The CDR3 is CASSPGLAGAGTQYF. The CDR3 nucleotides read TGTGCCAGCAGCCCAGGACTAGCGGGAGCCGGTACGCAGTATTTT.

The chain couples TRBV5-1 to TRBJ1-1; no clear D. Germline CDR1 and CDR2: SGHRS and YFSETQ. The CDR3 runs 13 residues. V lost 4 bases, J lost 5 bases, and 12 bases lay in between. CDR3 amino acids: CASSASGGTEAFF. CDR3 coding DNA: TGCGCCAGCAGCGCCTCGGGTGGGACTGAAGCTTTCTTT. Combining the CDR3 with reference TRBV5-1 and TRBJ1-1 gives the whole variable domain KAGVTQTPRYLIKTRGQQVTLSCSPISGHRSVSWYQQTPGQGLQFLFEYFSETQRNKGNFPGRFSGRQFSNSRSEMNVSTLELGDSALYLCASSASGGTEAFFGQGTRLTVV.

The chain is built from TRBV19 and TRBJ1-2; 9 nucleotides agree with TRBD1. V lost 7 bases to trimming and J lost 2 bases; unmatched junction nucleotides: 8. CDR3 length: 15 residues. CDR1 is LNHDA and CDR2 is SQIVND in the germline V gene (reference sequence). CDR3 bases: TGTGCCAGTACCCACCTAGGACAGGGGAACTATGGCTACACCTTC. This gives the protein CASTHLGQGNYGYTF.

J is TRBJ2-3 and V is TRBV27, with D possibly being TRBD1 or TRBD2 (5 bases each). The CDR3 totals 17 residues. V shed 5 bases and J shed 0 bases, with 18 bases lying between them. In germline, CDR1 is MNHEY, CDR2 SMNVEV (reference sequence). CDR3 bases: TGTGCCAGCAGTCACCAGACTCGGGGCACTAGCACAGATACGCAGTATTTT. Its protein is CASSHQTRGTSTDTQYF.

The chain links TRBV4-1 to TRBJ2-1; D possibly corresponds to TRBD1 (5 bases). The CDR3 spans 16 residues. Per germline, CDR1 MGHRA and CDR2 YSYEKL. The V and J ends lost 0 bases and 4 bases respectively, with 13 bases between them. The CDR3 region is CASSQETELIYNEQFF. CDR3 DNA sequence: TGCGCCAGCAGCCAAGAGACAGAACTAATTTACAATGAGCAGTTCTTC.

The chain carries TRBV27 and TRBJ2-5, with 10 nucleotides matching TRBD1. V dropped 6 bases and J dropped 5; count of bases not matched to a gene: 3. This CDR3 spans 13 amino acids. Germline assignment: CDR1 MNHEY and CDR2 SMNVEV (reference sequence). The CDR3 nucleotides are TGTGCCAGCAGGCGGACAGGGGGGGAGACCCAGTACTTC. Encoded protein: CASRRTGGETQYF.

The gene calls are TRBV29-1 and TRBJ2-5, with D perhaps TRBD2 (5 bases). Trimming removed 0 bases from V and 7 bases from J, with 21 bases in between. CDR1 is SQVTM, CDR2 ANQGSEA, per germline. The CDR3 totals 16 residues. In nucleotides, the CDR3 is TGCAGCGTTGAAGATCTTGCGGACTCAGTTTCACGGACCCAGTACTTC. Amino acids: CSVEDLADSVSRTQYF. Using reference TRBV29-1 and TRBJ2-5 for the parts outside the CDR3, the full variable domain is SAVISQKPSRDICQRGTSLTIQCQVDSQVTMMFWYRQQPGQSLTLIATANQGSEATYESGFVIDKFPISRPNLTFSTLTVSNMSPEDSSIYLCSVEDLADSVSRTQYFGPGTRLLVL.

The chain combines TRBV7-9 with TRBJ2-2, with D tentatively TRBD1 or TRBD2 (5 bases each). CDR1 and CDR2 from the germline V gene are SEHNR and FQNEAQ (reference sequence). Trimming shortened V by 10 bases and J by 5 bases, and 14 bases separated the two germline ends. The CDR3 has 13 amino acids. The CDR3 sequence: CATKRGATGELFF. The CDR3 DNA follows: TGTGCCACAAAGAGGGGCGCGACCGGGGAGCTGTTTTTT.

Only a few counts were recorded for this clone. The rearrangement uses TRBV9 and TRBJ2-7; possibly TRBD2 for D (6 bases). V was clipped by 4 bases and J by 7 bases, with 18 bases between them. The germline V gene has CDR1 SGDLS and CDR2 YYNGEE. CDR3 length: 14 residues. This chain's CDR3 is CASSYRDWGGEQYF. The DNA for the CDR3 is TGTGCCAGCAGCTACCGGGACTGGGGTGGGGAGCAGTACTTC.

CDR3: CAISESSGGTYEQYF. The CDR3 DNA sequence: TGTGCCATCAGTGAGTCTAGCGGCGGGACCTACGAGCAGTACTTC. The V gene is TRBV10-3, the J gene TRBJ2-7; perhaps TRBD2 as D (6 bases). The CDR3 sequence is 15 residues long. Trimming took 0 bases from V and 2 from J, leaving 11 bases between them. CDR1 and CDR2 from the germline V gene are ENHRY and SYGVKD.

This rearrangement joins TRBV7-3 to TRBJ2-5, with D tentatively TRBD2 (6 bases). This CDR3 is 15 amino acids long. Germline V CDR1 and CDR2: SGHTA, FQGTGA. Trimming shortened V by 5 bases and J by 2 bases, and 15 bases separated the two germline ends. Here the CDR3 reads CASSTGRGMQETQYF. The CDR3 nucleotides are TGTGCCAGCAGCACCGGCCGGGGGATGCAAGAGACCCAGTACTTC.

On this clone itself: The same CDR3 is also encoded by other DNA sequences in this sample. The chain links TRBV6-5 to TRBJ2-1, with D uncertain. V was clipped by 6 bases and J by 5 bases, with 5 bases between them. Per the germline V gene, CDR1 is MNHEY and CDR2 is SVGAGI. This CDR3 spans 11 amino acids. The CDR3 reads CASSLNNEQFF. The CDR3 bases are TGTGCCAGCAGCTTAAACAATGAGCAGTTCTTC.

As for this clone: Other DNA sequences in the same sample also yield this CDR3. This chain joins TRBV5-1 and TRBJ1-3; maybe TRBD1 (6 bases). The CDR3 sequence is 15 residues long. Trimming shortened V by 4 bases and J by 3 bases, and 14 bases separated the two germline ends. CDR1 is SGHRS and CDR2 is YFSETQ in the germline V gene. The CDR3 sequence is CASSLDQGGGNTIYF. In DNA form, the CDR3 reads TGCGCCAGCAGCCTAGATCAAGGGGGTGGAAACACCATATATTTT.

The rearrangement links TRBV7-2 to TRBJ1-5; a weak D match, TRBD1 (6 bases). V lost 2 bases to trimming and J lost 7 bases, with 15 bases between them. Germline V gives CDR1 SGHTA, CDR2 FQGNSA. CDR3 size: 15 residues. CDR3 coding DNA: TGTGCCAGCAGCTTATTAGACAGGTCGGGACAGCCCCAGCATTTT. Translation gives CASSLLDRSGQPQHF.

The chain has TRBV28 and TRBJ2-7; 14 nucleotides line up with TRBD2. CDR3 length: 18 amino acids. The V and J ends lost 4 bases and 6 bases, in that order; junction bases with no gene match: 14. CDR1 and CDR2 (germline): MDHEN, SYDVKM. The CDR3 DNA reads TGTGCCAGCAGTTCCCCATCAGGGCGGGGACTAGCGGGAGTCGAGCAGTACTTC. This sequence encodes CASSSPSGRGLAGVEQYF.

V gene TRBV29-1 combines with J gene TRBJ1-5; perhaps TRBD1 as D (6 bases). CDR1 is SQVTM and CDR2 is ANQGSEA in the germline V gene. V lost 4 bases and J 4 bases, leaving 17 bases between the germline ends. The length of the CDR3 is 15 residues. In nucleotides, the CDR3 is TGCAGCGTTGCTACTTATGGGACATCAAATCAGCCCCAGCATTTT. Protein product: CSVATYGTSNQPQHF.